This T cell receptor beta chain was profiled in a study of tumor-infiltrating lymphocytes in oesophageal squamous cell carcinoma. TCRdb called the reads again in MiXCR, with one record for every CDR3 protein. The sample includes over 9,000 distinct CDR3 sequences, around 56% seen only once; the top ten take roughly three fifths. This clonotype was sampled from a female donor with esophageal squamous cell carcinoma. The sample comprised blood.

The CDR3 DNA follows: TGTGCCAGCAGTTCTCGGGGGGCCCAGTACTTC. Protein sequence: CASSSRGAQYF. The chain has TRBV28 and TRBJ2-5; 7 nucleotides match TRBD2. Germline-derived CDR1 and CDR2 are MDHEN and SYDVKM. This CDR3 is 11 amino acids long. Trimming removed 4 bases from V and 9 bases from J; junction bases left unmatched: 2.